Sequencing of this T cell receptor beta chain was carried out in a study of T cell responses to AZD1222 COVID-19 vaccine (dated by TCRdb to the early 2020s). With respect to the entire study: AZD1222 recipients whose second dose came at about 4 weeks and those whose second dose came at about 12 weeks were combined into one group, since spike-specific TCR depth and breadth did not differ between the two schedules. TCR sequencing was performed for approximately 240 trial participants, of whom roughly 200 were given two doses of AZD1222 and around 26 were given two doses of MenACWY control vaccine. Enrollment into the trials was organized by age into subgroups of 18-55, 56-69 and 70-plus years, and those subgroups contained 148, 28 and 57 TCR-sequenced participants, respectively.

The full study reports these points: In the small 56-69-year group, the increase in depth fell short of significance, most likely because of low power. Conclusions about previously exposed vaccinees are limited, since just a handful of AZD1222 recipients were seropositive for SARS-CoV-2 at baseline. Spike-specific TCR breadth and depth rose significantly after two AZD1222 doses compared with day 0 and with MenACWY recipients. Participants were mostly white British, with more females than males. The authors suggested clonal diversity may have been underestimated. CD4 TCRs associated with the vaccine covered the entire spike protein, and the dominant responses were in regions 160-218 and 743-854. Reportedly, almost half of the unique spike-specific TCRs recognized epitopes lying outside the regions that are mutated in the B.1.351 and B.1.1.7 variants. Because no day 14 peak-response samples were available, repertoires were characterized only after the peak T cell response.

Notes on this clone: The antigen it binds to is not known. No base quality values were provided; no much bigger clone lies one nucleotide off.

The CDR1 and CDR2 encoded by the germline V gene (reference sequence) are PRHDT and FYEKMQ. Taken from cysteine to phenylalanine, the CDR3 has 11 residues. Only the CDR3 DNA is retained, 33 bases long and in frame from the first base. V is pared back by 9 bases and J by 7 bases, with 12 bases lying between the germline termini. The meaning of the sample's time point label: baseline before first vaccination. Samples from vaccinated people were obtained from the UK trials COV001 and COV002, which included a single-blind randomized controlled phase 2/3 trial of AZD1222 (ChAdOx1 nCoV-19) in healthy adults. For TCRbeta chain sequencing, PBMC samples were collected from trial participants at day 0 and at day 28 after the second dose. The CDR3 regions of human TCRbeta chains were analyzed by immunosequencing. From the authors' description of their analysis: TCRs in the repertoires were compared against a reference library of SARS-CoV-2-specific TCRs that had been generated with the MIRA antigen-specificity platform. Breadth was defined as the fraction of unique TCRs that were SARS-CoV-2-associated, and depth was defined as the fraction of total T cells that were SARS-CoV-2-associated. Using the MIRA data, each spike-specific TCR was assigned both to the spike region to which the TCR was reactive and to a CD4 or CD8 class. Log10-transformed breadth and depth values were compared by one-way ANOVA with Sidak's multiple comparisons tests. TCRdb obtained this table from immuneACCESS and retained in-frame rearrangements with V and J assigned. These tables miss some clones; where compared with another copy, unresolved V genes account for less than half of the shortfall, and the remainder is unexplained. From that table come the V and J calls and clone size; the DNA was used to work out D and trimming. For this sample there are around 83,000 clones; around nine tenths appear just once. The ten largest account for about 19% of the sample.

This receptor was taken from an adult in good health. The sample consisted of peripheral blood, taken on day 0 of AZD1222 vaccination. This chain is built from TRBV13 and TRBJ1-1; a weak D assignment points to TRBD1 (5 bases agree). For the CDR3, the sequence is CASSVGVEAFF. Here is the DNA: TGTGCCAGTTCAGTGGGGGTTGAAGCTTTCTTT.